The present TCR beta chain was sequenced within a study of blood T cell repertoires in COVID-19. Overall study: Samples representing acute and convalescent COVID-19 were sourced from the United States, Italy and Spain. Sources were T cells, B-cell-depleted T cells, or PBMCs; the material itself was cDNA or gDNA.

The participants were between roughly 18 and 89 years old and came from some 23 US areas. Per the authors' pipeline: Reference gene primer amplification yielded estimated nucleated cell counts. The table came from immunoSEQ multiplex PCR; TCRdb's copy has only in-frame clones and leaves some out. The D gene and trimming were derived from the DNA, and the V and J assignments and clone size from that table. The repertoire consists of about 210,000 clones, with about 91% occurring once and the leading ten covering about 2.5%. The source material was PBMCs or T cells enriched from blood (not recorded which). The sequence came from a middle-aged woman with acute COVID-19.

The CDR3 region has the DNA TGCGCCAGCAGCCAAGAGGCTCTAGCCGTGAACACCGGGGAGCTGTTTTTT. Amino acid sequence: CASSQEALAVNTGELFF. The rearrangement joins TRBV4-3 to TRBJ2-2; D possibly corresponds to TRBD2 (5 bases). The V end was cut by 0 bases, the J end by 1 base, with 12 bases between. Germline V gene lookup returns CDR1 LGHNA and CDR2 YSLEER. The CDR3 is made up of 17 amino acids.